This is a list of T cell receptor beta chains from one sample in a study of blood T cell repertoires in COVID-19. Libraries were prepared by immunoSEQ multiplex PCR; TCRdb keeps only in-frame clonotypes and omits some of them. Among around 120,000 clones, 70% to 90% were seen once, and the ten largest hold roughly 2.2%. Material for sequencing was PBMCs or T cells enriched from blood (not recorded which). These receptors originate from a woman between 50 and 59 years old who had recovered from COVID-19. Each CDR3 is given with its conserved first and last residue. A D gene is named only where the DNA matches it firmly. Clone size is not always given. Where it is, it says once, few, many or a class for expanded clones.

clone_size,d_call,j_call,v_call,cdr3_aa,cdr3_nt
-,TRBD2,TRBJ2-1,TRBV7-2,CASSFGLAGGMGEQFF,TGTGCCAGCAGCTTCGGACTAGCGGGGGGCATGGGTGAGCAGTTCTTC
-,TRBD1,TRBJ2-3,TRBV7-9,CASSQGDRVGDTQYF,TGTGCCAGCAGTCAAGGGGACAGGGTAGGAGATACGCAGTATTTT
-,TRBD2,TRBJ2-1,TRBV5-6,CASSPGLAAYNEQFF,TGTGCCAGCAGCCCGGGACTAGCGGCCTACAATGAGCAGTTCTTC
-,TRBD1,TRBJ2-7,TRBV5-1,CASSPMGQTIVVEQYF,TGCGCCAGCAGCCCAATGGGACAGACTATTGTTGTTGAGCAGTACTTC
-,TRBD1,TRBJ1-5,TRBV4-1,CASSQLRGSNQPQHF,TGCGCCAGCAGCCAACTCAGGGGGAGCAATCAGCCCCAGCATTTT
once,TRBD1,TRBJ1-1,TRBV29-1,CSAPGQLNTEAFF,TGCAGCGCCCCGGGACAGCTGAACACTGAAGCTTTCTTT
-,TRBD1,TRBJ1-1,TRBV5-1,CASSNLGQGAVEAFF,TGCGCCAGCAGCAACTTAGGACAGGGGGCCGTTGAAGCTTTCTTT
once,-,TRBJ2-2,TRBV3-1/TRBV3-2,CASSQDRGTNTGELFF,TGTGCCAGCAGCCAAGATCGAGGGACGAACACCGGGGAGCTGTTTTTT
-,TRBD1,TRBJ2-1,TRBV10-3,CAISESRGDREEASYNEQFF,TGTGCCATCAGTGAGTCGAGGGGGGACAGGGAGGAGGCATCATACAATGAGCAGTTCTTC
once,-,TRBJ1-2,TRBV3-1/TRBV3-2,CASSQVPGGGDYGYTF,TGTGCCAGCAGCCAAGTGCCCGGGGGGGGCGACTATGGCTACACCTTC
-,-,TRBJ2-7,TRBV6-5,CASSYTAGSYEQYF,TGTGCCAGCAGTTACACGGCAGGGTCCTACGAGCAGTACTTC
-,TRBD1,TRBJ1-3,TRBV29-1,CSVGAGGNSGNTIYF,TGCAGCGTTGGGGCAGGGGGGAACTCTGGAAACACCATATATTTT
-,-,TRBJ2-1,TRBV24-1,CATSDLDSNNEQFF,TGTGCCACCAGTGATTTGGACTCAAACAATGAGCAGTTCTTC
once,TRBD1,TRBJ1-5,TRBV19,CASKPGQGASQPQHF,TGTGCCAGTAAACCGGGACAGGGGGCGAGTCAGCCCCAGCATTTT
-,TRBD1,TRBJ1-2,TRBV5-8,CASSRPGQGNYGYTF,TGTGCCAGCAGCCGACCGGGACAGGGGAACTATGGCTACACCTTC
-,TRBD2,TRBJ2-5,TRBV11-3,CASSFARTSGVQETQYF,TGTGCCAGCAGCTTTGCGAGGACTAGCGGGGTACAAGAGACCCAGTACTTC
few,TRBD1,TRBJ1-1,TRBV2,CASRSVDRHMNTEAFF,TGTGCCAGCAGGTCCGTGGACAGGCATATGAACACTGAAGCTTTCTTT
-,-,TRBJ2-2,TRBV12-5,CASGLVLRVETGELFF,TGTGCTAGTGGTTTGGTACTTCGGGTAGAGACCGGGGAGCTGTTTTTT
-,-,TRBJ2-5,TRBV7-9,CASSPRTEETQYF,TGTGCCAGCAGCCCCAGGACAGAAGAGACCCAGTACTTC
-,-,TRBJ2-7,TRBV5-1,CASSSGGGQGGSYEQYF,TGCGCCAGCAGCTCGGGGGGTGGACAGGGTGGAAGCTACGAGCAGTACTTC
-,-,TRBJ2-7,TRBV7-2,CASSLGTIDEQYF,TGTGCCAGCAGCTTAGGGACAATAGACGAGCAGTACTTC
-,TRBD1,TRBJ2-7,TRBV11-3,CASSPRPGTGPYEQYF,TGTGCCAGCAGCCCCCGCCCCGGGACAGGGCCCTACGAGCAGTACTTC
-,-,TRBJ1-1,TRBV7-9,CASSTAGFGGTEAFF,TGTGCCAGCAGCACCGCGGGGTTCGGGGGGACTGAAGCTTTCTTT
-,TRBD2,TRBJ2-5,TRBV5-1,CASSLAGGLETQYF,TGCGCCAGCAGCTTAGCGGGGGGGCTAGAGACCCAGTACTTC
-,TRBD1,TRBJ1-4,TRBV6-6,CASSPLLRTGGNEKLFF,TGTGCCAGCAGTCCACTCCTCCGGACAGGGGGGAATGAAAAACTGTTTTTT
-,-,TRBJ1-6,TRBV21-1,CASDGQGTNSPLHF,TGTGCCAGCGACGGACAGGGGACGAATTCACCCCTCCACTTT